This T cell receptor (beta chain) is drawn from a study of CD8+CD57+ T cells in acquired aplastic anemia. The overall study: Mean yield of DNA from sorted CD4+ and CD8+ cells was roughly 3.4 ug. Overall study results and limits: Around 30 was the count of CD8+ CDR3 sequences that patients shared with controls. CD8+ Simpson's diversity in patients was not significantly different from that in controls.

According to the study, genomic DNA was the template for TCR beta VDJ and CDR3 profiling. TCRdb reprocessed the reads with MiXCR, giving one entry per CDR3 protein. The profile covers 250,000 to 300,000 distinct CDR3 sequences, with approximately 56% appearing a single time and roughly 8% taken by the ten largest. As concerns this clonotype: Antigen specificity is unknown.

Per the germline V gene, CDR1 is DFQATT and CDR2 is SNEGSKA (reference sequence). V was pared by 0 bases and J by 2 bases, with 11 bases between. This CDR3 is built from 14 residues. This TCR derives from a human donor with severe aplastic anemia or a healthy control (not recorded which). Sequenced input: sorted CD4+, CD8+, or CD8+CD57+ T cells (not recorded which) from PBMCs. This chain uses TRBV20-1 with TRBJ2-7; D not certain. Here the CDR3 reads CSARDLSVPYEQYF. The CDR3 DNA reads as TGCAGTGCTAGAGATCTGAGCGTTCCCTACGAGCAGTACTTC.